Listed here are 10 T cell receptor beta chains from one sample, sequenced in a study of shared clonotypes between healthy human individuals. Here immunoSEQ multiplex PCR was the method, and the copy in TCRdb shows in-frame clones only, minus some. The sample yields a few million clones, approximately 93% seen once. The sequenced sample consisted of naive CD4+ T cells from PBMCs. The subset here: CD45RA+ positively selected. The origin of the receptors is a man aged 18 to 30 in good health. Some clones in this sample may be carry-over from other donors' samples.

The V and J genes are TRBV5-1 and TRBJ2-7, with D maybe TRBD2 (6 bases). Trimming removed 0 bases at V and 6 bases at J, with 13 bases between. This CDR3 is built from 14 residues. Germline V gives CDR1 SGHRS, CDR2 YFSETQ. The CDR3 loop is CASSLAGDLGEQYF. CDR3 DNA sequence: TGCGCCAGCAGCTTGGCGGGGGATCTGGGCGAGCAGTACTTC.

The V and J genes are TRBV28 and TRBJ1-5; weak D call: TRBD1 (5 bases). The V end was cut by 7 bases, the J end by 0 bases, with 7 bases between. Germline assignment: CDR1 MDHEN and CDR2 SYDVKM. The CDR3 contains 13 residues. In DNA form, the CDR3 reads TGTGCCAGCACAGGGCATAGCAATCAGCCCCAGCATTTT. This translates into CASTGHSNQPQHF.

The chain couples TRBV19 to TRBJ1-5; D ambiguous. CDR1 is LNHDA, CDR2 SQIVND, per germline (reference sequence). Trimming removed 9 bases from V and 4 bases from J, with 13 bases in between. This CDR3 region has 13 residues. The DNA of the CDR3 is TGTGCCAGCACCACCTCGGGGAATCAGCCCCAGCATTTT. Its translation is CASTTSGNQPQHF.

This clone appeared a few times. The chain has TRBV19 and TRBJ1-1, with D possibly being TRBD1 (6 bases). CDR3 length: 15 residues. CDR1 and CDR2 from the germline V gene are LNHDA and SQIVND (reference sequence). V dropped 4 bases and J dropped 4 bases, with 16 bases sitting between them. Written as DNA, the CDR3 is TGTGCCAGTAGTACCCAGTACAGGGACGGCACTGAAGCTTTCTTT. Its translation: CASSTQYRDGTEAFF.

This chain connects TRBV9 to TRBJ1-2; D may be TRBD1 (6 bases). Trimming pared 3 bases from V and 8 bases from J, leaving 14 bases between. The CDR3 contains 13 residues. Germline V CDR1 and CDR2: SGDLS, YYNGEE. The CDR3 DNA reads TGTGCCAGCAGCGCGGGACGGGACAACGGCTACACCTTC. Translated: CASSAGRDNGYTF.

The CDR3 reads CASSLNGEYYNEQFF. Here the CDR3 DNA reads TGCGCCAGCAGCCTGAACGGGGAATATTACAATGAGCAGTTCTTC. The V gene is TRBV5-1, the J gene TRBJ2-1; possibly TRBD2 for D (5 bases). CDR3 size: 15 residues. CDR1 SGHRS and CDR2 YFSETQ come from the germline V gene. Trimming took 4 bases from V and 4 from J, leaving 15 bases between them.

This sequence joins TRBV7-2 and TRBJ2-7, with D tentatively TRBD1 or TRBD2 (5 bases each). V lost 5 bases and J lost 2, with 16 bases in between. Germline V lookup: CDR1 SGHTA, CDR2 FQGNSA. CDR3 length equals 15 residues. CDR3 sequence: CASSEGNRPPYEQYF. The CDR3 DNA reads TGTGCCAGCAGCGAGGGGAATCGACCCCCCTACGAGCAGTACTTC.

J is TRBJ2-7 and V is TRBV6-1; 8 bases align to TRBD1. Trimming removed 5 bases from V and 3 bases from J; junction bases left unmatched: 6. The CDR3 is made up of 14 amino acids. Germline CDR1 is MNHNS and CDR2 is SASEGT. As DNA, the CDR3 is TGTGCCAGCAGTTTGTGGACAGGGATCTACGAGCAGTACTTC. Translated: CASSLWTGIYEQYF.

The chain employs TRBV5-4 and TRBJ2-7, with 8 nucleotides matching TRBD1. J was trimmed by 6 bases and V by 4 bases; bases with no gene match: 15. CDR1 and CDR2 from the germline V gene are SGHNT and YYREEE (reference sequence). The CDR3 is made up of 16 amino acids. This chain's CDR3 is CASSRIAPQGDGEQYF. CDR3 nucleotides: TGTGCCAGCAGCCGGATCGCCCCACAGGGGGATGGCGAGCAGTACTTC.

The rearrangement links TRBV28 to TRBJ1-6; 10 nucleotides agree with TRBD1. Germline V gene sequence: CDR1 MDHEN, CDR2 SYDVKM. CDR3 length equals 15 residues. Losses at the gene ends were 4 bases for V and 12 bases for J; bases not matched to a gene: 9. CDR3 in amino acids: CASSSPGQGKIPLHF. The CDR3 DNA is TGTGCCAGCAGTTCCCCGGGACAGGGGAAAATACCCCTCCACTTT.